The 16 T cell receptor beta chains listed next were all sequenced from one sample in a study of beta chain features in type 1 diabetes. Reverse transcribing all isolated RNA meant expressed TCRB transcripts were sequenced. Method: immunoSEQ multiplex PCR; TCRdb's copy keeps in-frame clones and lacks some. The sample has 400,000 to 550,000 clones, roughly 11% seen once; the top ten hold less than 0.06%. The sequenced sample consisted of naive CD4+ T cells from blood. These receptors came from a woman aged 18-29 years in good health.

The chain combines TRBV4-1 with TRBJ2-3; 10 nucleotides line up with TRBD1. The CDR3 runs to 16 residues. Trimming removed 1 base from V and 0 bases from J; junction bases left unmatched: 1. Per the germline V gene, CDR1 is MGHRA and CDR2 is YSYEKL. As DNA, the CDR3 is TGCGCCAGCAGCCAAGGACAGGGGGCGAGCACAGATACGCAGTATTTT. Translating it yields CASSQGQGASTDTQYF.

Worth noting for this clone: Other nucleotide sequences from this sample produce the same CDR3. The chain joins TRBV30 to TRBJ2-5, with D maybe TRBD2 (6 bases). The CDR3 sequence is 13 residues long. V lost 5 bases, J lost 7 bases, and 17 bases lay in between. The V gene's germline CDR1 is GTSNPN and CDR2 SVGIG (reference sequence). DNA of the CDR3: TGTGCCTGGGGGGAGGAGGATCGCCGGACCCAGTACTTC. Encoded protein: CAWGEEDRRTQYF.

This clone showed up many times. The V call is TRBV30, the J call TRBJ2-7; D possibly uses TRBD1 or TRBD2 (5 bases each). V lost 8 bases and J lost 2, with 16 bases in between. This CDR3 spans 13 amino acids. Germline V CDR1 and CDR2: GTSNPN, SVGIG (reference sequence). DNA of the CDR3: TGTGCCGGGGGACGGCAGGGTCCCTACGAGCAGTACTTC. Residues: CAGGRQGPYEQYF.

This clone has a handful of counts. This sequence joins TRBV4-3 and TRBJ1-2; a weak D match, TRBD1 (5 bases). The CDR3 extends over 13 amino acids. V lost 0 bases and J 6 bases, leaving 8 bases between the germline ends. Germline CDR1 and CDR2: LGHNA and YSLEER. CDR3 in amino acids: CASSQDTGHGYTF. The CDR3 DNA sequence: TGCGCCAGCAGCCAAGATACAGGCCATGGCTACACCTTC.

This clone showed up just a few times. The chain joins TRBV29-1 to TRBJ2-3; D possibly corresponds to TRBD1 (5 bases). With 4 bases removed from V and 0 bases from J, the gap between germline ends came to 14 bases. Germline V CDR1 and CDR2: SQVTM, ANQGSEA. The CDR3 has 15 amino acids. CDR3 loop: CSVGVDRASTDTQYF. CDR3 sequence (DNA): TGCAGCGTTGGTGTTGACAGAGCTAGCACAGATACGCAGTATTTT.

The chain recombines TRBV30 with TRBJ2-3; weak D call: TRBD1 (7 bases). Germline V CDR1 and CDR2: GTSNPN, SVGIG (reference sequence). V gave up 2 bases and J gave up 1 base, with 31 bases separating them. The CDR3 sequence is 21 residues long. The CDR3 region has the DNA TGTGCCTGGAGTTCCGACAGGGTCCCGCGGGGACCCCATCGGGGCACAGATACGCAGTATTTT. This codes for CAWSSDRVPRGPHRGTDTQYF.

This clone was found a few times. The V gene is TRBV19, the J gene TRBJ2-5; 10 bases are a match to TRBD1. The CDR3 is made up of 13 amino acids. Germline lookup yields CDR1 LNHDA and CDR2 SQIVND (reference sequence). V lost 9 bases and J lost 4; bases outside the gene matches: 5. The CDR3 DNA reads TGTGCCAGCAGCAGACAGGGGGCAGAGACCCAGTACTTC. Its translation is CASSRQGAETQYF.

The V gene is TRBV20-1, the J gene TRBJ2-2, with D hard to call. Germline CDR1 DFQATT, CDR2 SNEGSKA (reference sequence). Between the trimmed V and J ends, which lost 6 bases and 4 bases, there was a span of 6 bases. The CDR3 has 11 residues. The CDR3 region is CSALGTGELFF. The CDR3 DNA follows: TGCAGTGCCCTCGGCACCGGGGAGCTGTTTTTT.

The V call is TRBV28, the J call TRBJ2-3, with D perhaps TRBD2 (5 bases). V was pared by 7 bases and J by 7 bases, with 15 bases between. Looked up from germline, CDR1 is MDHEN and CDR2 is SYDVKM. The CDR3 has 13 amino acids. The CDR3 sequence: CASTPFTGNTQYF. CDR3 sequence (DNA): TGTGCCAGCACTCCTTTCACCGGGAATACGCAGTATTTT.

V is TRBV28 and J is TRBJ1-6; D not certain. V was shortened by 6 bases and J by 10 bases, with 22 bases between the two germline ends. The V gene's germline CDR1 is MDHEN and CDR2 SYDVKM. This CDR3 is 16 amino acids long. This CDR3 is CASSRILGLGVSPLHF. CDR3 in DNA: TGTGCCAGCAGCCGTATCTTGGGTTTAGGTGTCTCACCCCTCCACTTT.

The chain carries TRBV6-9 and TRBJ2-3; D not certain. The CDR3 totals 11 residues. Germline lookup yields CDR1 MNHGY and CDR2 SVAAGI. V lost 4 bases to trimming and J lost 5 bases, with 4 bases between them. The CDR3 DNA sequence: TGTGCCAGCAGTTCGGGAGATACGCAGTATTTT. Translated, it gives CASSSGDTQYF.

V usage is TRBV14 and J usage is TRBJ1-2, with a possible D match to TRBD1 (5 bases). Germline loops: CDR1 SGHDN, CDR2 FVKESK. V lost 1 base to trimming and J lost 5 bases, with 5 bases between them. The CDR3 runs to 12 residues. CDR3 coding DNA: TGTGCCAGCAGCCAAGCAGGGTATGGCTACACCTTC. It specifies CASSQAGYGYTF.

In its sample, this clone was seen a few times. CDR3 residues: CSARLRDSTYEQYF. The CDR3 bases are TGCAGCGCCCGGCTCCGGGACTCTACCTACGAGCAGTACTTC. The chain combines TRBV29-1 with TRBJ2-7; TRBD2 is a possible D gene (6 bases). The ends were cut back, 7 bases at V and 2 bases at J, with 18 bases in the middle. CDR3 length: 14 amino acids. Germline V gene lookup returns CDR1 SQVTM and CDR2 ANQGSEA.

This clone has a handful of counts. J is TRBJ2-5 and V is TRBV11-2, with D unclear. With 4 bases removed from V and 2 bases from J, the gap between germline ends came to 8 bases. The CDR3 loop spans 13 amino acids. Germline V gene data show CDR1 as SGHAT and CDR2 as FQNNGV. CDR3 sequence: CASSYRKQETQYF. The CDR3 nucleotides are TGTGCCAGCAGCTACCGGAAGCAAGAGACCCAGTACTTC.

The J gene is TRBJ2-4, the V gene TRBV6-5, with a tentative D call TRBD2 (5 bases). The CDR3 sequence is 14 residues long. The ends were cut back, 6 bases at V and 5 bases at J, with 14 bases in the middle. Germline CDR1 is MNHEY and CDR2 is SVGAGI. This CDR3 reads CASRGIASQNIQYF. The DNA of the CDR3 is TGTGCCAGCAGGGGTATAGCGTCCCAAAACATTCAGTACTTC.

This clone was detected a few times. The rearrangement links TRBV7-2 to TRBJ2-5, with TRBD2 as a possible D gene (5 bases). From germline, CDR1 is SGHTA and CDR2 FQGNSA. The ends were cut back, 6 bases at V and 7 bases at J, with 21 bases in the middle. This CDR3 comprises 15 residues. The CDR3 is CASSLITGPEGTQYF. CDR3 nucleotides: TGTGCCAGCAGTCTGATAACCGGCCCTGAGGGGACCCAGTACTTC.